A single sample is the source of the 23 T cell receptor beta chains below, sequenced in a study of technical replicates of blood from several donors. Sequencing was performed with immunoSEQ multiplex PCR; in TCRdb, only in-frame clones are kept and a portion is missing. The sample lists 9,000 to 15,000 clones, 94% occurring once. The sequencing sample was made of PBMCs. These receptors came from a human donor in good health.

There are a few counts of this clone. The J gene is TRBJ2-7, the V gene TRBV27; D perhaps matches TRBD2 (6 bases). The V end lost 5 bases, the J end lost 7 bases, and 15 bases lay between the germline ends. The V gene's germline CDR1 is MNHEY and CDR2 SMNVEV (reference sequence). The CDR3 extends over 13 amino acids. In DNA, the CDR3 is TGTGCCAGCAGTCCGACGGTTGCGGGGGAGCAGTACTTC. Residues: CASSPTVAGEQYF.

The chain links TRBV5-1 to TRBJ1-1, with 8 positions matching TRBD1. This CDR3 contains 15 residues. The germline V gene has CDR1 SGHRS and CDR2 YFSETQ. V dropped 2 bases and J dropped 1; count of bases not matched to a gene: 4. The DNA for the CDR3 is TGCGCCAGCAGCTTCCAACAGGGGGGGAACACTGAAGCTTTCTTT. Its translation is CASSFQQGGNTEAFF.

This chain joins TRBV5-1 and TRBJ2-7; a weak D match, TRBD2 (5 bases). V was clipped by 2 bases and J by 0 bases, with 12 bases between them. CDR1 is SGHRS and CDR2 is YFSETQ in the germline V gene. This CDR3 is 15 amino acids long. CDR3: CASSLDTGSSYEQYF. In DNA form, the CDR3 reads TGCGCCAGCAGCTTAGATACGGGGAGCTCCTACGAGCAGTACTTC.

The CDR3 sequence: CAWSIGVEQYF. The CDR3 region has the DNA TGTGCCTGGAGTATAGGGGTGGAGCAGTACTTC. The V gene is TRBV30, the J gene TRBJ2-7, with D possibly being TRBD1 (5 bases). The V gene lost 2 bases and the J gene lost 7 bases, with 9 bases spanning the gap. This CDR3 region has 11 residues. The V gene's germline CDR1 is GTSNPN and CDR2 SVGIG (reference sequence).

The genes are TRBV12-2 and TRBJ1-3; TRBD1 is the table's D call and was not checked against the DNA. TRBV12-2 is a pseudogene segment. CDR3 size: 17 residues. CDR3 region: CASRPGQGSSSGNTIYF. CDR3 nucleotides: TGTGCAAGTCGCCCGGGACAGGGTAGCTCCTCTGGAAACACCATATATTTT.

The chain carries TRBV6-1 and TRBJ2-7, with 8 positions matching TRBD1. This CDR3 is built from 14 residues. Per germline, CDR1 MNHNS and CDR2 SASEGT. The V gene end was trimmed by 6 bases and the J gene end by 3 bases; junction bases not matched to a gene: 7. CDR3 DNA sequence: TGTGCCAGCAGAGCGGACAGGGCCGGCTACGAGCAGTACTTC. This codes for CASRADRAGYEQYF.

J is TRBJ2-3 and V is TRBV15; no definite D call. The length of the CDR3 is 13 residues. V lost 1 base and J 8 bases, leaving 10 bases between the germline ends. CDR1 and CDR2 from the germline V gene are LNHNV and YYDKDF (reference sequence). CDR3 DNA sequence: TGTGCCACCAGCAGAGTTAAGGAGAGTACGCAGTATTTT. It yields the protein CATSRVKESTQYF.

This chain connects TRBV28 to TRBJ2-7; the D is unclear. V was cut by 7 bases and J by 2 bases, with 12 bases left in between. The CDR3 consists of 13 residues. The V gene's germline CDR1 is MDHEN and CDR2 SYDVKM. CDR3 nucleotides: TGTGCCAGCAACCGTCCTTCTACCTACGAGCAGTACTTC. It translates to CASNRPSTYEQYF.

This chain joins TRBV7-8 and TRBJ2-7, with 7 bases that match TRBD1. V gave up 1 base and J gave up 6 bases; unmatched junction bases: 9. The CDR3 contains 15 residues. Germline assignment: CDR1 SGHVS and CDR2 FQNEAQ. This chain's CDR3 is CASSLETGMGSEQYF. The CDR3 nucleotides read TGTGCCAGCAGCTTAGAGACAGGGATGGGTAGCGAGCAGTACTTC.

The chain links TRBV21-1 to TRBJ2-7; TRBD2, as called in the table, went unchecked against the DNA. TRBV21-1 is marked as a pseudogene. The CDR3 spans 15 residues. CDR3 DNA: TGTGCCAGCAGCAAAGAGGCGGGGGTCTCCTACGAGCAGTACTTC. Residues: CASSKEAGVSYEQYF.

The rearrangement uses TRBV7-2 and TRBJ2-3; the match to TRBD2 covers 8 bases. V was pared by 5 bases and J by 6 bases, with 10 bases of the junction left unmatched. The CDR3 is 15 residues long. Germline CDR1 reads SGHTA; CDR2 reads FQGNSA. Here the CDR3 DNA reads TGTGCCAGCAGCGTGGGGGGACTAGTGGGTGATACGCAGTATTTT. Residues: CASSVGGLVGDTQYF.

CDR3: CASSVGGTSGTDTQYF. CDR3 in DNA: TGTGCCAGCAGCGTTGGGGGGACTAGCGGTACAGATACGCAGTATTTT. The V and J genes are TRBV9 and TRBJ2-3; 11 bases fit TRBD2. From germline, CDR1 is SGDLS and CDR2 YYNGEE. CDR3 size: 16 residues. The V segment lost 2 bases and the J segment 3 bases; nucleotides outside the gene matches: 5.

The CDR3 loop is CASRSRAYGYTF. The CDR3 DNA sequence: TGTGCCAGCAGATCCAGGGCCTATGGCTACACCTTC. The chain carries TRBV28 and TRBJ1-2, with D perhaps matching TRBD1 (5 bases). Trimming removed 6 bases at V and 4 bases at J, with 9 bases between. CDR1 is MDHEN and CDR2 is SYDVKM in the germline V gene. The length of the CDR3 is 12 residues.

V gene TRBV5-1 combines with J gene TRBJ2-2, with 7 bases fitting TRBD1. V trimming: 0 bases; J trimming: 1 base; junction bases outside the gene matches: 9. Per the germline V gene, CDR1 is SGHRS and CDR2 is YFSETQ. This CDR3 spans 18 amino acids. For the CDR3, the DNA is TGCGCCAGCAGCTTGGCGTTAGGGGGCGCCGGGAACACCGGGGAGCTGTTTTTT. Protein: CASSLALGGAGNTGELFF.

This clone appeared once. The chain employs TRBV2 and TRBJ1-2; a weak D match, TRBD1 (6 bases). The V and J ends lost 3 bases and 5 bases respectively, with 13 bases between them. CDR3 length: 14 amino acids. From germline, CDR1 is SNHLY and CDR2 FYNNEI. The DNA of the CDR3 is TGTGCCAGCAGTGATCAGGGGCAGGGTTATGGCTACACCTTC. The encoded protein is CASSDQGQGYGYTF.

V usage is TRBV7-9 and J usage is TRBJ1-4; D is undetermined. Trimming stripped 1 base from V and 8 bases from J, with 11 bases between. The CDR3 runs to 14 residues. Germline assignment: CDR1 SEHNR and CDR2 FQNEAQ (reference sequence). Here the CDR3 reads CASSLGRGGEKLFF. CDR3 sequence (DNA): TGTGCCAGCAGCTTAGGTCGGGGAGGAGAAAAACTGTTTTTT.

V usage is TRBV19 and J usage is TRBJ2-7; 10 nucleotides match TRBD1. Per the germline V gene, CDR1 is LNHDA and CDR2 is SQIVND (reference sequence). The CDR3 runs to 14 residues. Trimming removed 4 bases from V and 3 bases from J; junction bases left unmatched: 3. The CDR3 spells CASSRTGGFYEQYF. As DNA, the CDR3 is TGTGCCAGTAGTAGGACAGGGGGATTCTACGAGCAGTACTTC. Combining the CDR3 with reference TRBV19 and TRBJ2-7 gives the whole variable domain DGGITQSPKYLFRKEGQNVTLSCEQNLNHDAMYWYRQDPGQGLRLIYYSQIVNDFQKGDIAEGYSVSREKKESFPLTVTSAQKNPTAFYLCASSRTGGFYEQYFGPGTRLTVT.

This clone was seen a single time. CDR3 in DNA: TGTGCCAGCAGCGGTGGTGGGACAGGGAACTACGAGCAGTACTTC. This encodes CASSGGGTGNYEQYF. The rearrangement uses TRBV9 and TRBJ2-7; TRBD1 aligns across 9 bases. Trimming took 3 bases from V and 3 from J; bases not matched to a gene: 7. The CDR3 length is 15 residues. Germline CDR1 and CDR2: SGDLS and YYNGEE. Full variable domain (remainder filled in from reference TRBV9 and TRBJ2-7): DSGVTQTPKHLITATGQRVTLRCSPRSGDLSVYWYQQSLDQGLQFLIQYYNGEERAKGNILERFSAQQFPDLHSELNLSSLELGDSALYFCASSGGGTGNYEQYFGPGTRLTVT.

CDR3: CASTRLGVDTQYF. CDR3 coding DNA: TGTGCCAGCACCCGATTAGGGGTAGATACGCAGTATTTT. The V and J genes are TRBV28 and TRBJ2-3; perhaps TRBD1 as D (5 bases). The CDR3 spans 13 residues. Germline V lookup: CDR1 MDHEN, CDR2 SYDVKM. Deletions cut 7 bases from V and 5 bases from J, with 13 bases between.

The chain carries TRBV5-1 and TRBJ1-1; D unresolved. The germline V and J ends were trimmed by 0 bases and 8 bases, with 8 bases remaining between them. The CDR3 sequence is 12 residues long. CDR1 is SGHRS and CDR2 is YFSETQ in the germline V gene. Written as DNA, the CDR3 is TGCGCCAGCAGCTTGGACGGGGAGGAAGCTTTCTTT. It specifies CASSLDGEEAFF.

The rearrangement uses TRBV10-1 and TRBJ1-1, with TRBD1 identical over 7 bases. Germline lookup yields CDR1 WNHNN and CDR2 SYGVQD (reference sequence). This CDR3 region has 15 residues. V lost 3 bases, J lost 4 bases, and 8 bases stayed unmatched. CDR3 DNA sequence: TGCGCCAGCAGTGAAAACCCCAGGGGGATCACTGAAGCTTTCTTT. This codes for CASSENPRGITEAFF.

J is TRBJ2-1 and V is TRBV7-8, with D perhaps TRBD2 (5 bases). V lost 2 bases to trimming and J lost 3 bases, with 8 bases between them. The CDR3 contains 14 residues. Germline CDR1 SGHVS, CDR2 FQNEAQ. CDR3 nucleotide sequence: TGTGCCAGCAGCTTAAAGGGAGACTACAATGAGCAGTTCTTC. Its protein is CASSLKGDYNEQFF.

The chain links TRBV6-5 to TRBJ2-3, with 14 positions matching TRBD2. The CDR3 consists of 15 residues. The germline V gene has CDR1 MNHEY and CDR2 SVGAGI. Trimming removed 5 bases from V and 3 bases from J; junction bases left unmatched: 1. CDR3 sequence: CASSRTSGRTDTQYF. CDR3 nucleotides: TGTGCCAGCAGTCGGACTAGCGGGAGGACAGATACGCAGTATTTT.